The source of this T cell receptor (beta chain) is a study of T cell changes during pregnancy in multiple sclerosis. Germline V CDR1 and CDR2: MNHNS, SASEGT. Trimming cost V 7 bases and J 6 bases; bases outside gene matches: 13. The CDR3 is made up of 15 amino acids. Profiled with immunoSEQ multiplex PCR; TCRdb holds only in-frame clones, not every one. The repertoire holds tens of thousands of clones, with about 91% as singletons. The source material was CD4+ T cells from peripheral blood mononuclear cells, sampled in the second trimester of pregnancy. The chain combines TRBV6-1 with TRBJ2-7; 9 positions agree with TRBD1. This receptor was obtained from a female donor in good health, enrolled as a control in a pregnancy study. CDR3 region: CASTTGTGIFSEQYF. The DNA for the CDR3 is TGTGCCAGCACAACCGGGACAGGGATTTTCTCCGAGCAGTACTTC.